This passage covers 27 T cell receptor beta chains from one sample sequenced in a study of human T cells and chemical hapten exposure. Time point meaning: pre-sensitization, week 0. Treatment given: therapeutic diphenylcyclopropenone sensitization with weekly scalp DPC. TCRdb re-derived calls from the RACE reads in MiXCR, one entry per CDR3 protein. The data hold under 100,000 distinct CDR3 sequences, with over 6.5% observed a single time. This specimen was whole blood, taken in connection with sensitization to the hapten diphenylcyclopropenone (DPC). All receptors come from a man aged 40-49 years with alopecia areata. Some clones in this sample may be carry-over from other donors' samples.

This clonotype was seen more than once but under ten times. The chain uses TRBV7-2 and TRBJ2-3; D uncertain. This CDR3 has 14 residues. V lost 2 bases to trimming and J lost 1 base, with 7 bases between them. Germline V gene lookup returns CDR1 SGHTA and CDR2 FQGNSA. CDR3 sequence reads: CASSLSTRTDTQYF. CDR3 coding DNA: TGTGCCAGCAGCTTAAGTACGCGCACAGATACGCAGTATTTT. The full variable domain, completed using reference TRBV7-2 and TRBJ2-3, is GAGVSQSPSNKVTEKGKDVELRCDPISGHTALYWYRQSLGQGLEFLIYFQGNSAPDKSGLPSDRFSAERTGGSVSTLTIQRTQQEDSAVYLCASSLSTRTDTQYFGPGTRLTVL.

At least ten counts were recorded for this clonotype. The CDR3 DNA reads TGTGCCAGCTCACCGAATGGGGGAGACACTGAAGCTTTCTTT. It is translated as CASSPNGGDTEAFF. The rearrangement uses TRBV18 and TRBJ1-1; D may be TRBD1 (5 bases). The V and J ends lost 3 bases and 3 bases respectively, with 11 bases between them. The CDR3 has 14 residues. Germline V lookup: CDR1 KGHSH, CDR2 LQKENI.

This clonotype was recorded many times. This sequence joins TRBV27 and TRBJ1-4; TRBD1 might be the D (5 bases). Looked up from germline, CDR1 is MNHEY and CDR2 is SMNVEV (reference sequence). This CDR3 spans 15 amino acids. V was cut by 5 bases and J by 0 bases, with 10 bases left in between. The CDR3 DNA sequence: TGTGCCAGCAGTAAGGGGACCGCAACTAATGAAAAACTGTTTTTT. It translates to CASSKGTATNEKLFF. Filled out from reference TRBV27 and TRBJ1-4, the complete variable domain reads EAQVTQNPRYLITVTGKKLTVTCSQNMNHEYMSWYRQDPGLGLRQIYYSMNVEVTDKGDVPEGYKVSRKEKRNFPLILESPSPNQTSLYFCASSKGTATNEKLFFGSGTQLSVL.

At least ten counts were recorded for this clonotype. The J gene is TRBJ2-1, the V gene TRBV29-1; 11 bases are a match to TRBD2. Germline CDR1 reads SQVTM; CDR2 reads ANQGSEA. V was clipped by 0 bases and J by 9 bases; unmatched bases: 7. The CDR3 has 15 amino acids. The CDR3, as DNA: TGCAGCGTTGAAGATCAACTAGCGGGAGTCTTTGAGCAGTTCTTC. This gives the protein CSVEDQLAGVFEQFF.

The V and J genes are TRBV19 and TRBJ2-2; no firm D call. Trimming pared 9 bases from V and 6 bases from J, leaving 17 bases between. Germline V gene lookup returns CDR1 LNHDA and CDR2 SQIVND (reference sequence). CDR3 length: 14 residues. The CDR3 protein is CASSFGYVAGELFF. The CDR3 DNA is TGTGCCAGCAGCTTTGGGTATGTGGCCGGGGAGCTGTTTTTT. The whole variable domain, filled in from reference TRBV19 and TRBJ2-2, reads DGGITQSPKYLFRKEGQNVTLSCEQNLNHDAMYWYRQDPGQGLRLIYYSQIVNDFQKGDIAEGYSVSREKKESFPLTVTSAQKNPTAFYLCASSFGYVAGELFFGEGSRLTVL.

In this sample, this clonotype turned up many times. This chain uses TRBV7-9 with TRBJ2-3; D gene ambiguous. Germline V lookup: CDR1 SEHNR, CDR2 FQNEAQ (reference sequence). The CDR3 has 17 residues. The V and J ends lost 6 bases and 1 base respectively, with 20 bases between them. In nucleotides, the CDR3 is TGTGCCAGCAGTGAGACCCCTATGGAACTCCGCACAGATACGCAGTATTTT. Its translation: CASSETPMELRTDTQYF.

The V and J genes are TRBV7-8 and TRBJ2-3; 9 nucleotides line up with TRBD1. V was clipped by 4 bases and J by 2 bases; unmatched bases: 4. Germline V gene sequence: CDR1 SGHVS, CDR2 FQNEAQ. This CDR3 is built from 15 residues. This CDR3 reads CASSSTGGFTDTQYF. The DNA for the CDR3 is TGTGCCAGCAGCTCGACAGGGGGTTTCACAGATACGCAGTATTTT. Together with reference TRBV7-8 and TRBJ2-3, the CDR3 gives the full variable domain: GAGVSQSPRYKVAKRGQDVALRCDPISGHVSLFWYQQALGQGPEFLTYFQNEAQLDKSGLPSDRFFAERPEGSVSTLKIQRTQQEDSAVYLCASSSTGGFTDTQYFGPGTRLTVL.

Points on this clonotype: This may come from a read error, since a much larger clone is one base off. J is TRBJ2-1 and V is TRBV19; D is uncertain. CDR3 length: 16 residues. V was clipped by 4 bases and J by 3 bases, with 16 bases between them. CDR1 LNHDA and CDR2 SQIVND come from the germline V gene (reference sequence). This CDR3 is CASSTQFRAFYNEQFF. CDR3 coding DNA: TGTGCCAGTAGTACCCAGTTTAGGGCCTTCTACAATGAGCAGTTCTTC. The full variable domain, its missing parts supplied by reference TRBV19 and TRBJ2-1, is DGGITQSPKYLFRKEGQNVTLSCEQNLNHDAMYWYRQDPGQGLRLIYYSQIVNDFQKGDIAEGYSVSREKKESFPLTVTSAQKNPTAFYLCASSTQFRAFYNEQFFGPGTRLTVL.

This clonotype was recorded many times. V usage is TRBV10-3 and J usage is TRBJ1-2, with no clear D. CDR1 ENHRY and CDR2 SYGVKD come from the germline V gene. The V end was cut by 6 bases, the J end by 4 bases, with 15 bases between. The CDR3 runs to 14 residues. CDR3 sequence (DNA): TGTGCCATCAGGCCCGGCGGAGATTTCTATGGCTACACCTTC. This sequence encodes CAIRPGGDFYGYTF.

A few counts support this clonotype. The chain uses TRBV12-3 or TRBV12-4 and TRBJ2-1; TRBD2 aligns across 10 bases. Trimming removed 2 bases from V and 5 bases from J; junction bases left unmatched: 12. This CDR3 contains 18 residues. The CDR3 DNA sequence: TGTGCCAGCAGTTTAATGGGCAGGGGACTAGCGTTCCACAATGAGCAGTTCTTC. It codes for CASSLMGRGLAFHNEQFF.

The genes are TRBV12-3 or TRBV12-4 and TRBJ1-6; D perhaps matches TRBD1 (5 bases). V shed 5 bases and J shed 8 bases, with 25 bases lying between them. This CDR3 comprises 18 residues. This CDR3 is CASSPPWDVPSTDSPLHF. CDR3 DNA: TGTGCCAGCAGTCCTCCCTGGGACGTTCCTTCAACGGATTCACCCCTCCACTTT.

This clonotype was recorded at least ten times. This chain connects TRBV29-1 to TRBJ1-2, with 10 nucleotides matching TRBD1. The V segment lost 5 bases and the J segment 6 bases; nucleotides outside the gene matches: 12. The CDR3 has 15 residues. Germline assignment: CDR1 SQVTM and CDR2 ANQGSEA. CDR3: CSVSKGTGEEDGYTF. CDR3 coding DNA: TGCAGCGTTTCGAAAGGGACAGGGGAGGAGGATGGCTACACCTTC.

This sequence joins TRBV6-2 or TRBV6-3 and TRBJ2-7; D is undetermined. V lost 2 bases and J 3 bases, leaving 8 bases between the germline ends. Germline CDR1 and CDR2: MNHEY and SVGEGT. CDR3 length: 13 amino acids. The CDR3 bases are TGTGCCAGCAGTTACGACGGCAACTACGAGCAGTACGTC. It codes for CASSYDGNYEQYV.

This clonotype has just a few counts. The chain joins TRBV12-3 or TRBV12-4 to TRBJ2-1, with 12 positions matching TRBD2. Germline trimming cut 6 bases from V and 7 bases from J; bases unmatched to any gene: 13. This CDR3 contains 17 residues. The CDR3 nucleotides are TGTGCCAGCAGGCCCCCGGGACTAGCGGGCGGGGGGAATGAGCAGTTCTTC. It codes for CASRPPGLAGGGNEQFF.

This clonotype has ten or more counts. This sequence joins TRBV7-9 and TRBJ2-1; TRBD2 matches at 9 bases. This CDR3 region has 16 residues. Per the germline V gene, CDR1 is SEHNR and CDR2 is FQNEAQ (reference sequence). V trimming: 5 bases; J trimming: 7 bases; junction bases outside the gene matches: 12. Here the CDR3 reads CASSATSGLSVNEQFF. Here the CDR3 DNA reads TGTGCCAGCAGCGCCACTAGCGGGTTATCGGTGAATGAGCAGTTCTTC.

This clonotype came up a few times. This chain connects TRBV28 to TRBJ2-1, with D perhaps matching TRBD2 (6 bases). Trimming shortened V by 3 bases and J by 12 bases, and 15 bases separated the two germline ends. The CDR3 has 13 amino acids. Germline CDR1 reads MDHEN; CDR2 reads SYDVKM. CDR3 coding DNA: TGTGCCAGCAGTTTGCCGGGAGAGTTTTGGCAGTTCTTC. It codes for CASSLPGEFWQFF.

This clonotype came up a few times. V usage is TRBV29-1 and J usage is TRBJ1-3; no clear D. Germline V lookup: CDR1 SQVTM, CDR2 ANQGSEA. The CDR3 contains 11 residues. Trimming took 6 bases from V and 4 from J, leaving 7 bases between them. The CDR3 coding sequence is TGCAGCGTGCTCGCCGGAAACACCATATATTTT. It translates to CSVLAGNTIYF.

This clonotype was found many times. The chain has TRBV7-9 and TRBJ1-1; 7 bases align to TRBD1. CDR1 is SEHNR, CDR2 FQNEAQ, per germline (reference sequence). The CDR3 has 16 amino acids. V was clipped by 2 bases and J by 7 bases; unmatched bases: 13. Here the CDR3 DNA reads TGTGCCAGCAGCTTATTTACTGGGGCGGGACAGCATGAAGCTTTCTTT. Its translation: CASSLFTGAGQHEAFF. The full variable domain, rest sourced from reference TRBV7-9 and TRBJ1-1, is DTGVSQNPRHKITKRGQNVTFRCDPISEHNRLYWYRQTLGQGPEFLTYFQNEAQLEKSRLLSDRFSAERPKGSFSTLEIQRTEQGDSAMYLCASSLFTGAGQHEAFFGQGTRLTVV.

The chain combines TRBV21-1 with TRBJ2-7; TRBD1, the table's D call, was not compared with the DNA. TRBV21-1 is a documented pseudogene. The CDR3 runs to 22 residues. CDR3 sequence: CASSKVQRGRPTHILTYYEQYV. In nucleotides, the CDR3 is TGTGCCAGCAGCAAAGTACAAAGGGGACGACCGACACACATTTTGACCTACTACGAGCAGTACGTC.

V is TRBV28 and J is TRBJ2-2; D call uncertain. Germline V CDR1 and CDR2: MDHEN, SYDVKM. The CDR3 loop spans 13 amino acids. V lost 10 bases to trimming and J lost 0 bases, with 9 bases between them. The DNA for the CDR3 is TGTGCCACCCGGTGGGCGAACACCGGGGAGCTGTTTTTT. Translated: CATRWANTGELFF.

This clonotype appeared a few times. The J gene is TRBJ2-3, the V gene TRBV20-1, with TRBD2 matching 7 bases. The CDR3 length is 13 residues. Germline assignment: CDR1 DFQATT and CDR2 SNEGSKA (reference sequence). Trimming at V came to 6 bases and at J to 5 bases, leaving 8 bases not matched to a gene. CDR3 in amino acids: CSAREGLRDTQYF. The CDR3 bases are TGCAGTGCCAGGGAGGGCCTGAGAGATACGCAGTATTTT.

For this clonotype: A much larger clone sits a single nucleotide away, making a read error possible. This chain connects TRBV6-1 to TRBJ1-2; D ambiguous. CDR1 is MNHNS, CDR2 SASEGT, per germline. The CDR3 sequence is 16 residues long. The CDR3, as DNA: TGTGCCAGCAGTGAAGTTTCGAATGGACGCAACTGTGGCTACACCTTC. Its translation: CASSEVSNGRNCGYTF.

The rearrangement uses TRBV6-1 and TRBJ1-2, with 12 bases fitting TRBD1. Germline CDR1 MNHNS, CDR2 SASEGT. The V segment lost 6 bases and the J segment 8 bases; nucleotides outside the gene matches: 13. The CDR3 is 16 residues long. The CDR3 reads CASSHDLGQGARGYTF. The CDR3 DNA follows: TGTGCCAGCAGCCATGACCTGGGACAGGGGGCGAGAGGCTACACCTTC.

Only a few counts were recorded for this clonotype. V gene TRBV28 combines with J gene TRBJ1-5; tentative D call: TRBD1 (6 bases). V lost 7 bases to trimming and J lost 4 bases, with 11 bases between them. The length of the CDR3 is 13 residues. The germline CDR1 and CDR2 sequences are MDHEN and SYDVKM. The CDR3 region has the DNA TGTGCCAGCAACAGGGACGGAAATCAGCCCCAGCATTTT. Protein: CASNRDGNQPQHF.

This clonotype was seen a few times. V gene TRBV7-2 combines with J gene TRBJ2-7, with 10 bases matching TRBD2. CDR1 is SGHTA and CDR2 is FQGNSA in the germline V gene. CDR3 length: 15 residues. J gave up 3 bases and V 1 base, and 3 bases lay outside the gene matches. The chain's CDR3 is CASSLERGGGYEQYF. CDR3 nucleotides: TGTGCCAGCAGCTTAGAGCGGGGGGGCGGCTACGAGCAGTACTTC.

The chain recombines TRBV12-3 or TRBV12-4 with TRBJ2-3; TRBD2 matches 10 bases. V was clipped by 9 bases and J by 2 bases; unmatched bases: 8. CDR3 length: 15 amino acids. The CDR3 loop is CASLTAGGVTDTQYF. CDR3 bases: TGTGCCAGTCTAACAGCGGGAGGGGTCACAGATACGCAGTATTTT.

The chain is built from TRBV28 and TRBJ2-7; D gene unclear. CDR3 length: 14 amino acids. V was trimmed by 2 bases and J by 0 bases, leaving 8 bases between them. Per the germline V gene, CDR1 is MDHEN and CDR2 is SYDVKM. The CDR3 DNA follows: TGTGCCAGCAGTTTACTCCAGCGCTCCTACGAGCAGTACTTC. This codes for CASSLLQRSYEQYF. The full variable domain, in which reference TRBV28 and TRBJ2-7 provide the parts outside the CDR3, is DVKVTQSSRYLVKRTGEKVFLECVQDMDHENMFWYRQDPGLGLRLIYFSYDVKMKEKGDIPEGYSVSREKKERFSLILESASTNQTSMYLCASSLLQRSYEQYFGPGTRLTVT.